These 10 T cell receptor beta chains were sequenced from one sample in a study of radiation and T cells in renal cell carcinoma. Using immunoSEQ multiplex PCR, the repertoire was profiled, and TCRdb retains in-frame clones only, with some absent. The table includes around 99,000 clones, around 80% detected once. Stated time point: blood 4 weeks post-SBRT, at nephrectomy. Regarding treatment: 15 Gy SBRT to primary tumor, nephrectomy 4 weeks later. This specimen consisted of blood, obtained from a patient whose treatment included radiotherapy and nephrectomy. The receptors originated from a man aged 55 to 70 with renal cell carcinoma.

The V and J genes are TRBV7-2 and TRBJ1-2, with D hard to call. V dropped 1 base and J dropped 5 bases, with 5 bases sitting between them. Germline CDR1 is SGHTA and CDR2 is FQGNSA. This CDR3 contains 12 residues. The CDR3 protein is CASSLGLYGYTF. Here the CDR3 DNA reads TGTGCCAGCAGCTTAGGACTATATGGCTACACCTTC.

This chain connects TRBV2 to TRBJ1-5, with D perhaps TRBD1 (6 bases). CDR3 length: 13 residues. The germline gives CDR1 SNHLY, CDR2 FYNNEI. V gave up 9 bases and J gave up 7 bases, with 16 bases separating them. This chain's CDR3 is CASRTGHWQPQHF. The CDR3, as DNA: TGTGCCAGTAGAACAGGGCATTGGCAGCCCCAGCATTTT. Drawing the rest from reference TRBV2 and TRBJ1-5, the complete variable domain is EPEVTQTPSHQVTQMGQEVILRCVPISNHLYFYWYRQILGQKVEFLVSFYNNEISEKSEIFDDQFSVERPDGSNFTLKIRSTKLEDSAMYFCASRTGHWQPQHFGDGTRLSIL.

DNA for the CDR3: TGTGCCAGTAGTAGGACTTTTTTCTACGAGCAGTACTTC. Translating gives CASSRTFFYEQYF. The chain recombines TRBV19 with TRBJ2-7, with D tentatively TRBD2 (5 bases). The V end was cut by 4 bases, the J end by 3 bases, with 10 bases between. This CDR3 is 13 amino acids long. Germline CDR1 and CDR2: LNHDA and SQIVND (reference sequence).

The J gene is TRBJ2-7, the V gene TRBV10-3, with D perhaps TRBD1 or TRBD2 (5 bases each). This CDR3 has 16 amino acids. Germline CDR1 ENHRY, CDR2 SYGVKD. V lost 4 bases, J lost 3 bases, and 19 bases lay in between. CDR3 in amino acids: CAISGDQRTVYYEQYF. CDR3 sequence (DNA): TGTGCCATCAGTGGGGACCAAAGGACGGTTTACTACGAGCAGTACTTC.

The chain carries TRBV5-1 and TRBJ2-7, with a tentative D call TRBD2 (6 bases). This CDR3 comprises 14 residues. Trimming cost V 4 bases and J 1 base, with 12 bases left between them. Germline assignment: CDR1 SGHRS and CDR2 YFSETQ. CDR3 region: CASSPVGGSYEQYF. The CDR3 bases are TGCGCCAGCAGCCCAGTGGGGGGATCCTACGAGCAGTACTTC.

The rearrangement links TRBV28 to TRBJ2-2; D is unclear. Germline V CDR1 and CDR2: MDHEN, SYDVKM. V was clipped by 6 bases and J by 6 bases, with 11 bases between them. The CDR3 extends over 13 amino acids. CDR3 loop: CASSSSLSGELFF. CDR3 coding DNA: TGTGCCAGCAGCTCAAGCTTATCCGGGGAGCTGTTTTTT.

This clone was picked up a small number of times. The chain combines TRBV9 with TRBJ2-1, with a weak D call TRBD2 (6 bases). V lost 2 bases and J lost 5, with 20 bases in between. Germline V gene data show CDR1 as SGDLS and CDR2 as YYNGEE. This CDR3 comprises 17 residues. The CDR3 DNA follows: TGTGCCAGCAGCGTTCAGTCCCAAGGGCCGGGGGACAATGAGCAGTTCTTC. It yields the protein CASSVQSQGPGDNEQFF.

This chain links TRBV25-1 with TRBJ2-6; no clear D gene. The CDR3 runs 15 residues. The V gene lost 5 bases and the J gene lost 4 bases, with 12 bases spanning the gap. Germline loops: CDR1 MGHDK, CDR2 SYGVNS. In DNA form, the CDR3 reads TGTGCCAGCAGTAGTGGGTTGATAGGGGCCAACGTCCTGACTTTC. Protein: CASSSGLIGANVLTF.

The chain couples TRBV4-1 to TRBJ2-5; 9 bases map to TRBD1. Germline V CDR1 and CDR2: MGHRA, YSYEKL. J lost 5 bases, V lost 4 bases, and 8 bases had no gene match. The CDR3 consists of 15 residues. This chain's CDR3 is CASSPRTGASETQYF. The CDR3 DNA reads as TGCGCCAGCAGCCCTAGGACAGGGGCGTCGGAGACCCAGTACTTC.

V and J are TRBV6-5 and TRBJ2-5; D uncertain. The CDR3 is 12 amino acids. The V end lost 4 bases, the J end lost 5 bases, and 8 bases lay between the germline ends. Germline V gives CDR1 MNHEY, CDR2 SVGAGI. DNA for the CDR3: TGTGCCAGCAGTTCCTCCTCGGAGACCCAGTACTTC. This codes for CASSSSSETQYF.